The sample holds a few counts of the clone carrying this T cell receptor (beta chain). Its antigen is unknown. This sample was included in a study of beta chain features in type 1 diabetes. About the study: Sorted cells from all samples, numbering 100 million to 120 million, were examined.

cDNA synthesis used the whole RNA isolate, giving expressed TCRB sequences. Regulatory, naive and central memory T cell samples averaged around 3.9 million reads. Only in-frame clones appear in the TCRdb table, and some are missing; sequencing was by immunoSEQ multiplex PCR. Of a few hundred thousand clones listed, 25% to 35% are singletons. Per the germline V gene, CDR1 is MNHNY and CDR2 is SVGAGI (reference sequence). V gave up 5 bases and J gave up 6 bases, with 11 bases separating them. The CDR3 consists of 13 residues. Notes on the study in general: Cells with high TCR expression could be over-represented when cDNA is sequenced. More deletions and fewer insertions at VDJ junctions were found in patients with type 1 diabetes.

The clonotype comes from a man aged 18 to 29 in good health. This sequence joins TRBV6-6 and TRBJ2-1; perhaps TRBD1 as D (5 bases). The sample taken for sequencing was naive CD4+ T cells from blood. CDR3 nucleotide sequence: TGTGCCAGCAGTCCACAGGTCGGCAATGAGCAGTTCTTC. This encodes CASSPQVGNEQFF.